The 24 T cell receptor beta chains reported below all come from one sample, sequenced in a study of T cells in women clearing cervical HPV infection. The method was immunoSEQ multiplex PCR; TCRdb's version includes in-frame clones alone and lacks a portion of them. The ten top clones account for approximately 7.8%, within a sample of approximately 35,000 clones. The sequenced material came from blood buffy coat. The receptors originated from a woman between 18 and 70 years old with a cervical HPV16 infection that either progressed to CIN3+ or cleared (not recorded which).

About this clone itself: The read is 3 residues too short to cover the CDR3 end, so that end is filled in from the germline J gene. J is TRBJ2-7 and V is TRBV7-2, with 9 bases identical to TRBD1. The V and J ends lost 5 bases and 4 bases, in that order; junction bases with no gene match: 9. CDR3 length equals 15 residues. The germline V gene encodes CDR1 SGHTA and CDR2 FQGNSA. CDR3 region: CASSTSGTGFYEQYF. The DNA read from the CDR3 is TGTGCCAGCAGCACCTCCGGGACAGGGTTTTACGAG.

In the case of this clone: The observed sequence ends 3 residues before the CDR3 terminus, with the missing tail filled in from the germline J gene. This chain joins TRBV28 and TRBJ2-1; 10 bases fit TRBD2. Germline V CDR1 and CDR2: MDHEN, SYDVKM. This CDR3 has 16 residues. Trimming removed 3 bases from V and 1 base from J; junction bases left unmatched: 3. The CDR3 spells CASSFLAGVSYNEQFF. The covered CDR3 bases are TGTGCCAGCAGTTTCCTAGCGGGAGTTTCCTACAATGAG.

Concerning this clone itself: The read ends 3 residues early relative to the CDR3; the germline J gene fills the gap. The sample carries other DNA sequences with the same CDR3. The chain uses TRBV18 and TRBJ2-1; 9 bases match TRBD1. V was pared by 0 bases and J by 9 bases, with 9 bases of the junction left unmatched. The CDR3 is 16 residues long. Germline CDR1 and CDR2: KGHSH and LQKENI. CDR3 DNA, as far as it was read: TGTGCCAGCTCACCACCCCAGGGACAGGGATTTAGTGAG. Amino acid sequence: CASSPPQGQGFSE. Given in full, the CDR3 is CASSPPQGQGFSEQFF.

Regarding this clone: The CDR3 end falls 3 residues outside the read, so it is completed with the germline J gene. The chain joins TRBV10-1 to TRBJ2-1; possibly TRBD2 for D (6 bases). The CDR3 has 18 amino acids. V dropped 3 bases and J dropped 0 bases, with 18 bases sitting between them. The germline V gene encodes CDR1 WNHNN and CDR2 SYGVQD (reference sequence). The CDR3 sequence: CASSDRTIRPSSYNEQFF. Incomplete CDR3 DNA: TGCGCCAGCAGTGACAGGACTATCCGACCAAGCTCCTACAATGAG.

About this clone itself: A junction boundary mismatches the germline segment, possibly from a read error. Coverage ceases 3 residues before the CDR3 finishes, and the germline J gene fills in the end. This CDR3 is also generated by other DNA sequences in the sample. The chain uses TRBV5-1 and TRBJ1-3; 8 positions match TRBD1. The CDR3 has 15 residues. Germline V CDR1 and CDR2: SGHRS, YFSETQ. This CDR3 reads CASRVAGTGGNTIYF. Partial CDR3 DNA: TGCGCCAGCAGAGTTGCCGGGACAGGAGGAAACACG.

For this clone: The read terminates 3 residues before the CDR3 end, so the remaining end is supplied by the germline J gene. J is TRBJ1-2 and V is TRBV7-9; possible D gene TRBD1, 5 bases. Per the germline V gene, CDR1 is SEHNR and CDR2 is FQNEAQ (reference sequence). The CDR3 runs 14 residues. The sequenced part of the CDR3 DNA is TGTGCCAGCAGACCGTCGACAGAGTACAATGAC. Translated, it gives CASRPSTEYND. The full CDR3 protein reads CASRPSTEYNDYTF. Variable domain in full (rest from reference TRBV7-9 and TRBJ1-2): DTGVSQNPRHKITKRGQNVTFRCDPISEHNRLYWYRQTLGQGPEFLTYFQNEAQLEKSRLLSDRFSAERPKGSFSTLEIQRTEQGDSAMYLCASRPSTEYNDYTFGSGTRLTVV.

Comments on this clone: Different DNA sequences within this sample yield the same CDR3. The CDR3 DNA, read in part, is TGTGCCAGCAGCTCCCTAGGGGGCCCCTCCCAGCATGGCTCCTACGAG. This translates into CASSSLGGPSQHGSYE. The full CDR3 is CASSSLGGPSQHGSYEQYF. The chain employs TRBV13 and TRBJ2-7, with 7 bases that match TRBD1. The read is 3 residues too short to cover the CDR3 end, so that end is filled in from the germline J gene. The CDR3 is 19 residues long. The V gene's germline CDR1 is PRHDT and CDR2 FYEKMQ (reference sequence). V shed 4 bases and J 0 bases; nucleotides not matched to a gene: 18.

A word on this clone: Read coverage stops 3 residues before the CDR3 terminus; the germline J gene supplies the remainder. This chain uses TRBV20-1 with TRBJ2-1, with 7 bases fitting TRBD2. V shed 8 bases, J shed 8 bases, and the junction held 15 bases outside the gene matches. The CDR3 is 14 residues long. Germline values: CDR1 DFQATT, CDR2 SNEGSKA (reference sequence). CDR3 bases read: TGCAGTTGCCTTAAAGCGGGGCCCCTCCATGAG. Protein product: CSCLKAGPLHE. The whole CDR3 region reads CSCLKAGPLHEQFF.

With respect to this clone: The read ends 3 residues before the CDR3 terminus; that terminus is restored from the germline J gene. The chain uses TRBV30 and TRBJ1-5; perhaps TRBD1 as D (5 bases). The germline V gene has CDR1 GTSNPN and CDR2 SVGIG (reference sequence). The CDR3 runs to 13 residues. V was clipped by 3 bases and J by 4 bases, with 10 bases between them. The CDR3 loop reads CAWSAGSNQPQHF. The CDR3 bases that were read are TGTGCCTGGAGCGCAGGGTCTAATCAGCCC.

About this clone itself: The read terminates 3 residues ahead of where the CDR3 ends, so the germline J gene completes it. The chain combines TRBV19 with TRBJ1-3; D gene ambiguous. Trimming pared 3 bases from V and 4 bases from J, leaving 10 bases between. This CDR3 spans 14 amino acids. Germline CDR1 is LNHDA and CDR2 is SQIVND (reference sequence). This CDR3 is CASSMGSPGNTIYF. Partial CDR3 DNA: TGTGCCAGTAGTATGGGCAGTCCCGGAAACACC.

Remarks on this clone: The observed sequence ends 3 residues before the CDR3 terminus, with the missing tail filled in from the germline J gene. The V gene is TRBV2, the J gene TRBJ1-5; TRBD1 agrees at 10 bases. Germline V gene data show CDR1 as SNHLY and CDR2 as FYNNEI. The V segment lost 4 bases and the J segment 3 bases; nucleotides outside the gene matches: 3. The CDR3 is made up of 15 amino acids. The CDR3 here is CASSVTGGINQPQHF. The CDR3 bases that were read are TGTGCCAGCAGTGTGACAGGGGGCATCAATCAGCCC.

Comment on this clone: The read gets to within 3 residues of the CDR3 end, and the germline J gene fills in the rest. The rearrangement links TRBV5-6 to TRBJ1-6; D is uncertain. Trimming cost V 0 bases and J 10 bases, with 11 bases left between them. The CDR3 contains 14 residues. From germline, CDR1 is SGHDT and CDR2 YYEEEE. The DNA read from the CDR3 is TGTGCCAGCAGCTTGGGGAGTTTCAGGTCACCC. Protein: CASSLGSFRSP. The whole CDR3 sequence reads CASSLGSFRSPLHF.

A word on this clone: The CDR3 end falls 3 residues outside the read, so it is completed with the germline J gene. V usage is TRBV19 and J usage is TRBJ2-3; TRBD2 aligns across 8 bases. Per the germline V gene, CDR1 is LNHDA and CDR2 is SQIVND (reference sequence). The CDR3 runs to 15 residues. This CDR3 is CASSNAGGGGETQYF. The DNA read from the CDR3 is TGTGCCAGTAGTAATGCCGGGGGGGGAGGTGAGACG.

Points on this clone: With the read ending 3 residues before the CDR3 end, the germline J gene is used to fill in that end. The chain is built from TRBV19 and TRBJ2-3; 12 bases map to TRBD2. The CDR3 is 15 residues long. Germline CDR1 and CDR2: LNHDA and SQIVND (reference sequence). The V gene end was trimmed by 10 bases and the J gene end by 2 bases; junction bases not matched to a gene: 7. This CDR3 is CATRGLAGLTDTQYF. CDR3 bases read: TGTGCCACCAGGGGACTAGCGGGCCTCACAGATACG.

This clone is classed as medium-sized by frequency. The CDR3 end falls 3 residues outside the read, so it is completed with the germline J gene. V and J are TRBV29-1 and TRBJ2-7, with D hard to call. Germline V gene lookup returns CDR1 SQVTM and CDR2 ANQGSEA. This CDR3 has 12 amino acids. Trimming took 2 bases from V and 6 from J, leaving 11 bases between them. The CDR3 is CSVEPHRGEQYF. The sequenced part of the CDR3 DNA is TGCAGCGTTGAACCTCACAGAGGCGAG.

Note on this clone: With the read ending 3 residues before the CDR3 end, the germline J gene is used to fill in that end. This chain joins TRBV19 and TRBJ1-4; weak D call: TRBD1 (5 bases). Trimming stripped 3 bases from V and 5 bases from J, with 7 bases between. CDR3 size: 13 residues. Germline CDR1 is LNHDA and CDR2 is SQIVND (reference sequence). The CDR3 region is CASSIQGNEKLFF. CDR3 bases read: TGTGCCAGTAGTATCCAGGGAAATGAAAAA.

On this clone: The CDR3 goes on 3 residues after the read ends, and that part is filled in from the germline J gene. This chain connects TRBV5-1 to TRBJ1-5; D is undetermined. The CDR3 has 15 residues. Germline CDR1 reads SGHRS; CDR2 reads YFSETQ. V was pared by 4 bases and J by 6 bases, with 17 bases between. The sequenced CDR3 bases are TGCGCCAGCAGCCTGGACGCTTTAAGCGGTCAGCCC. Amino acid sequence: CASSLDALSGQP. The complete CDR3 protein is CASSLDALSGQPQHF.

On this clone: The read finishes 3 residues shy of the CDR3 end, and the germline J gene is used to complete it. The chain joins TRBV11-3 to TRBJ2-2, with 8 bases matching TRBD1. The CDR3 sequence is 12 residues long. From germline, CDR1 is SGHNT and CDR2 YENEEA. This chain's CDR3 is CASSYDGTGLFF. Incomplete CDR3 DNA: TGTGCCAGCAGCTATGACGGGACAGGG.

Of note for this clone: The read terminates 3 residues ahead of where the CDR3 ends, so the germline J gene completes it. The chain has TRBV7-6 and TRBJ2-5; D is uncertain. The CDR3 length is 12 residues. Germline assignment: CDR1 SGHVS and CDR2 FNYEAQ. Trimming removed 5 bases from V and 5 bases from J, with 9 bases in between. The CDR3 loop is CASSPPRETQYF. The part of the CDR3 DNA that was read is TGTGCCAGCAGCCCCCCCCGGGAGACC. Variable domain in full (rest from reference TRBV7-6 and TRBJ2-5): GAGVSQSPRYKVTKRGQDVALRCDPISGHVSLYWYRQALGQGPEFLTYFNYEAQQDKSGLPNDRFSAERPEGSISTLTIQRTEQRDSAMYRCASSPPRETQYFGPGTRLLVL.

Of note for this clone: From the germline J gene comes the end of the CDR3, since the read stops 3 residues before it. The chain uses TRBV7-9 and TRBJ1-4; the D gene is possibly TRBD1 (5 bases). V dropped 0 bases and J dropped 8 bases, with 13 bases sitting between them. The CDR3 is 15 amino acids. Per the germline V gene, CDR1 is SEHNR and CDR2 is FQNEAQ (reference sequence). CDR3 DNA (partial): TGTGCCAGCAGCTTAGCCCCATGGGGCGCGGAAAAA. Translating it yields CASSLAPWGAEK. The whole CDR3 is CASSLAPWGAEKLFF. Full variable domain (outside the CDR3, taken from reference TRBV7-9 and TRBJ1-4): DTGVSQNPRHKITKRGQNVTFRCDPISEHNRLYWYRQTLGQGPEFLTYFQNEAQLEKSRLLSDRFSAERPKGSFSTLEIQRTEQGDSAMYLCASSLAPWGAEKLFFGSGTQLSVL.

About this clone: The read comes to an end 3 residues before the CDR3 does, leaving the germline J gene to fill in the end. The chain is built from TRBV30 and TRBJ2-3; D ambiguous. The V end was cut by 2 bases, the J end by 3 bases, with 6 bases between. This CDR3 is built from 12 residues. CDR1 is GTSNPN and CDR2 is SVGIG in the germline V gene (reference sequence). The CDR3 region is CAWSRATDTQYF. The covered CDR3 bases are TGTGCCTGGAGTAGAGCGACAGATACG.

Concerning this clone: Coverage ceases 3 residues before the CDR3 finishes, and the germline J gene fills in the end. This chain links TRBV10-3 with TRBJ1-2; maybe TRBD1 (6 bases). This CDR3 region has 13 residues. Germline loops: CDR1 ENHRY, CDR2 SYGVKD. Trimming cost V 3 bases and J 5 bases, with 10 bases left between them. This CDR3 reads CAISDWGQYGYTF. CDR3 bases read: TGTGCCATCAGTGATTGGGGGCAGTATGGC.

Points on this clone: The read terminates 3 residues before the CDR3 end, so the remaining end is supplied by the germline J gene. This chain links TRBV7-6 with TRBJ2-1, with TRBD2 matching 7 bases. The CDR3 contains 17 residues. CDR1 and CDR2 from the germline V gene are SGHVS and FNYEAQ. J gave up 2 bases and V 2 bases, and 9 bases lay outside the gene matches. The chain's CDR3 is CASSLSSGEGTYNEQFF. CDR3 DNA, as far as it was read: TGTGCCAGCAGCTTATCGAGCGGGGAGGGTACCTACAATGAG.

Concerning this clone itself: The read terminates 3 residues before the CDR3 end, so the remaining end is supplied by the germline J gene. The rearrangement links TRBV5-1 to TRBJ2-7; D not certain. CDR1 is SGHRS and CDR2 is YFSETQ in the germline V gene. Between the trimmed V and J ends, which lost 3 bases and 3 bases, there was a span of 19 bases. This CDR3 is 16 amino acids long. The CDR3 region is CASSYSSQKKDYEQYF. Incomplete CDR3 DNA: TGCGCCAGCAGCTACTCCTCTCAAAAGAAAGACTACGAG.